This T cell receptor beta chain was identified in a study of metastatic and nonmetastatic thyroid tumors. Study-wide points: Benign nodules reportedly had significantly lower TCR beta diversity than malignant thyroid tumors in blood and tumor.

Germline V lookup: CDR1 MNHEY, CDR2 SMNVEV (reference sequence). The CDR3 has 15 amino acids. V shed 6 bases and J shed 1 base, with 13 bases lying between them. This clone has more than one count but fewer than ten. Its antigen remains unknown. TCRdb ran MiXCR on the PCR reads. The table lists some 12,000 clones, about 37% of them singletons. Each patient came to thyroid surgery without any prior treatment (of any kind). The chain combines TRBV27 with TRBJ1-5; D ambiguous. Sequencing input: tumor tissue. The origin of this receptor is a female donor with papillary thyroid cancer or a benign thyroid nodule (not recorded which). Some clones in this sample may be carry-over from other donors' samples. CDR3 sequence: CASRPLGSSNQPQHF. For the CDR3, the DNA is TGTGCCAGCAGACCTCTGGGGTCGAGCAATCAGCCCCAGCATTTT.